This T cell receptor beta chain stems from a study of T cells after yellow fever vaccination. Study outcomes and limitations: Researchers report a weaker secondary response that nonetheless peaked faster, day 5 versus 15.

MiXCR was run by TCRdb on the 5' RACE reads, yielding one entry per CDR3 protein. The sample holds 610,000 or so distinct CDR3 sequences, roughly an eighth seen once. As regards this clonotype: Its antigen is unknown.

The germline V and J ends were trimmed by 1 base and 6 bases, with 7 bases remaining between them. There are 13 residues in the CDR3. Germline CDR1 is SEHNR and CDR2 is FQNEAQ (reference sequence). The rearrangement links TRBV7-9 to TRBJ2-1, with D possibly matching TRBD2 (5 bases). Sequenced here: PBMCs, sampled on the day of the yellow fever booster vaccination. The sequence was obtained from a man aged 25-45 years who received the YFV17D yellow fever vaccine. The CDR3 protein is CASSLERLNEQFF. The CDR3 nucleotides read TGTGCCAGCAGCTTAGAGCGGCTCAATGAGCAGTTCTTC.